These 26 T cell receptor beta chains originate from one sample sequenced in a study of T cell repertoires in cytomegalovirus infection. MiXCR was run by TCRdb on the reads, yielding one entry per CDR3 protein. The sample yields roughly 350,000 distinct CDR3 sequences, about 34% seen once. Their specific antigens are unknown. The sequences come from cultured PBMCs, collected from culture after CMV antigen stimulation. These receptors originate from a human donor in good health (CMV status not recorded). Some clones in this sample may be carry-over from other donors' samples.

This clonotype was counted between two and nine times. This chain uses TRBV6-6 with TRBJ2-3; D is ambiguous. Germline V gives CDR1 MNHNY, CDR2 SVGAGI (reference sequence). The ends were cut back, 3 bases at V and 6 bases at J, with 4 bases in the middle. The CDR3 contains 11 residues. The CDR3 reads CASSYLDTQYF. DNA of the CDR3: TGTGCCAGCAGTTATTTGGATACGCAGTATTTT.

The sample holds many counts of this clonotype. V usage is TRBV7-2 and J usage is TRBJ2-3; D ambiguous. CDR1 and CDR2 from the germline V gene are SGHTA and FQGNSA. V gave up 4 bases and J gave up 1 base, with 6 bases separating them. This CDR3 has 13 amino acids. The CDR3 DNA reads as TGTGCCAGCAGCTCCCCTGGCACAGATACGCAGTATTTT. This sequence encodes CASSSPGTDTQYF. The variable domain in full, with the rest retrieved from reference TRBV7-2 and TRBJ2-3, is GAGVSQSPSNKVTEKGKDVELRCDPISGHTALYWYRQSLGQGLEFLIYFQGNSAPDKSGLPSDRFSAERTGGSVSTLTIQRTQQEDSAVYLCASSSPGTDTQYFGPGTRLTVL.

This chain joins TRBV7-4 and TRBJ1-2; possibly TRBD1 for D (5 bases). This CDR3 has 12 residues. Per germline, CDR1 SGHVT and CDR2 SQSDAQ. Trimming left V 5 bases short and J 7 bases short, with 11 bases between. The CDR3 sequence: CASSADSGGYTF. In DNA form, the CDR3 reads TGTGCCAGCAGCGCCGACAGCGGTGGCTACACCTTC.

The V and J genes are TRBV7-8 and TRBJ2-1; 10 bases are shared with TRBD2. The CDR3 has 18 amino acids. Germline V CDR1 and CDR2: SGHVS, FQNEAQ. V shed 0 bases and J 1 base; nucleotides not matched to a gene: 6. CDR3 DNA sequence: TGTGCCAGCAGCTTAGCTGGGCTAGCGGGAGTATCCTACAATGAGCAGTTCTTC. Its translation is CASSLAGLAGVSYNEQFF. Together with reference TRBV7-8 and TRBJ2-1, the CDR3 gives the full variable domain: GAGVSQSPRYKVAKRGQDVALRCDPISGHVSLFWYQQALGQGPEFLTYFQNEAQLDKSGLPSDRFFAERPEGSVSTLKIQRTQQEDSAVYLCASSLAGLAGVSYNEQFFGPGTRLTVL.

The V gene is TRBV5-4, the J gene TRBJ2-3, with D perhaps matching TRBD2 (5 bases). The germline V gene encodes CDR1 SGHNT and CDR2 YYREEE (reference sequence). V lost 5 bases and J lost 1, with 14 bases in between. CDR3 length: 15 residues. The DNA for the CDR3 is TGTGCCAGCAGACGCGACGGGGTAGGCACAGATACGCAGTATTTT. Amino acids: CASRRDGVGTDTQYF.

The genes are TRBV12-3 or TRBV12-4 and TRBJ2-7, with D perhaps matching TRBD1 or TRBD2 (5 bases each). The V end was cut by 6 bases, the J end by 2 bases, with 8 bases between. The CDR3 contains 12 residues. This CDR3 reads CASRRGAYEQYF. For the CDR3, the DNA is TGTGCCAGCAGGCGAGGGGCCTACGAGCAGTACTTC.

The J gene is TRBJ2-7, the V gene TRBV27; 14 nucleotides agree with TRBD2. V shed 4 bases, J shed 3 bases, and the junction held 11 bases outside the gene matches. From germline, CDR1 is MNHEY and CDR2 SMNVEV (reference sequence). The length of the CDR3 is 18 residues. CDR3 protein: CASSSQGLAGGMIYEQYF. CDR3 bases: TGTGCCAGCAGTTCCCAAGGACTAGCGGGAGGCATGATCTACGAGCAGTACTTC.

The chain joins TRBV7-2 to TRBJ2-4, with 7 positions matching TRBD2. The CDR3 extends over 16 amino acids. Unmatched junction bases numbered 2, after V lost 0 bases and J lost 0 bases. Germline assignment: CDR1 SGHTA and CDR2 FQGNSA. In DNA, the CDR3 is TGTGCCAGCAGCTTAGCGGGAGGGCTAGCCAAAAACATTCAGTACTTC. This codes for CASSLAGGLAKNIQYF.

This clonotype was detected only a few times. The rearrangement joins TRBV6-2 or TRBV6-3 to TRBJ2-1; 15 bases are shared with TRBD2. The germline gives CDR1 MNHEY, CDR2 SVGEGT. The CDR3 has 16 residues. V shed 6 bases and J 9 bases; nucleotides not matched to a gene: 9. The CDR3 here is CASREPGTSGRSEQFF. CDR3 sequence (DNA): TGTGCCAGCAGGGAGCCCGGGACTAGCGGGAGGTCTGAGCAGTTCTTC.

This clonotype turned up a few times. The chain has TRBV4-1 and TRBJ1-2, with 7 bases fitting TRBD1. The CDR3 is made up of 17 amino acids. The germline V gene encodes CDR1 MGHRA and CDR2 YSYEKL. Trimming at V came to 4 bases and at J to 0 bases, leaving 11 bases not matched to a gene. CDR3 region: CASSRDRDSNTNYGYTF. The CDR3, as DNA: TGCGCCAGCAGCCGCGACCGGGACAGTAATACTAACTATGGCTACACCTTC.

This clonotype was seen a handful of times. The chain employs TRBV24-1 and TRBJ1-2, with 7 bases fitting TRBD1. CDR3 size: 16 residues. CDR1 KGHDR and CDR2 SFDVKD come from the germline V gene. V was pared by 4 bases and J by 1 base, with 8 bases of the junction left unmatched. CDR3 DNA: TGTGCCACCAGTGACACCGACAGGGATGGTAACTATGGCTACACCTTC. Residues: CATSDTDRDGNYGYTF.

This clonotype has a handful of counts. This chain links TRBV6-5 with TRBJ2-7; D perhaps matches TRBD1 (6 bases). The CDR3 is 17 amino acids. Germline values: CDR1 MNHEY, CDR2 SVGAGI. The V end was cut by 6 bases, the J end by 3 bases, with 24 bases between. CDR3 DNA sequence: TGTGCCAGCAGGCCAACCCAGTTAGCTATAGGGGGCTACGAGCAGTACTTC. Translated: CASRPTQLAIGGYEQYF.

J is TRBJ1-1 and V is TRBV12-3 or TRBV12-4, with D maybe TRBD1 (6 bases). The CDR3 is 14 residues long. Trimming cost V 6 bases and J 6 bases, with 17 bases left between them. In DNA, the CDR3 is TGTGCCAGCAGCGCTCGGGGGGCTAACCCTGAAGCTTTCTTT. Its translation: CASSARGANPEAFF.

Written as DNA, the CDR3 is TGCGCCAGCAGCCAAGAACTAGCGGGACGGGAGACCCAGTACTTC. It encodes CASSQELAGRETQYF. This sequence joins TRBV4-1 and TRBJ2-5, with 10 bases identical to TRBD2. The CDR3 has 15 residues. From germline, CDR1 is MGHRA and CDR2 YSYEKL. The V and J ends lost 0 bases and 5 bases, in that order; junction bases with no gene match: 3.

This clonotype was seen only a few times. The chain combines TRBV11-3 with TRBJ2-5, with 9 positions matching TRBD2. Unmatched junction bases numbered 11, after V lost 1 base and J lost 2 bases. Germline V gene lookup returns CDR1 SGHNT and CDR2 YENEEA. The CDR3 length is 18 residues. Here the CDR3 reads CASSLGPSGKGGQETQYF. CDR3 DNA sequence: TGTGCCAGCAGCTTAGGCCCTAGCGGGAAAGGTGGGCAAGAGACCCAGTACTTC.

The J gene is TRBJ2-1, the V gene TRBV4-3; D might be TRBD1 (6 bases). This CDR3 spans 15 amino acids. Trimming stripped 0 bases from V and 5 bases from J, with 11 bases between. The germline CDR1 and CDR2 sequences are LGHNA and YSLEER. As DNA, the CDR3 is TGCGCCAGCAGCCAAGACGGACAGTTGAACAATGAGCAGTTCTTC. This translates into CASSQDGQLNNEQFF.

V usage is TRBV4-1 and J usage is TRBJ2-3; 14 positions agree with TRBD2. The CDR3 consists of 17 residues. Germline lookup yields CDR1 MGHRA and CDR2 YSYEKL. V dropped 4 bases and J dropped 4; count of bases not matched to a gene: 7. In DNA, the CDR3 is TGCGCCAGCAGCCCCCGCCGGACTAGCGGGAGGCCAGATACGCAGTATTTT. The encoded protein is CASSPRRTSGRPDTQYF.

The chain employs TRBV11-3 and TRBJ2-5; D remains unclear. From germline, CDR1 is SGHNT and CDR2 YENEEA. The CDR3 runs to 15 residues. The V end lost 4 bases, the J end lost 2 bases, and 14 bases lay between the germline ends. CDR3 region: CASSSRQQTQETQYF. CDR3 DNA sequence: TGTGCCAGCAGCTCTCGTCAACAGACACAAGAGACCCAGTACTTC. The variable domain in full, completed from reference TRBV11-3 and TRBJ2-5, reads EAGVVQSPRYKIIEKKQPVAFWCNPISGHNTLYWYLQNLGQGPELLIRYENEEAVDDSQLPKDRFSAERLKGVDSTLKIQPAELGDSAVYLCASSSRQQTQETQYFGPGTRLLVL.

The rearrangement uses TRBV10-3 and TRBJ1-1; a possible D gene is TRBD1 (5 bases). The length of the CDR3 is 14 residues. Trimming left V 2 bases short and J 0 bases short, with 7 bases between. Germline V CDR1 and CDR2: ENHRY, SYGVKD. DNA for the CDR3: TGTGCCATCAGTGAGGACAGCATGAACACTGAAGCTTTCTTT. It codes for CAISEDSMNTEAFF.

The gene calls are TRBV3-1 and TRBJ2-1; weak D call: TRBD2 (6 bases). The germline V gene encodes CDR1 LGHDT and CDR2 YNNKEL (reference sequence). This CDR3 region has 15 residues. V was pared by 3 bases and J by 3 bases, with 12 bases between. CDR3 sequence (DNA): TGTGCCAGCAGCCAGGCGGGAACCAACTACAATGAGCAGTTCTTC. This translates into CASSQAGTNYNEQFF.

The V call is TRBV29-1, the J call TRBJ2-1, with 10 bases fitting TRBD2. CDR3 length equals 12 residues. Germline V gene sequence: CDR1 SQVTM, CDR2 ANQGSEA. V was pared by 8 bases and J by 2 bases, with 0 bases of the junction left unmatched. DNA for the CDR3: TGCAGCCTAGCGGGAGCCTACAATGAGCAGTTCTTC. It yields the protein CSLAGAYNEQFF.

In its sample, this clonotype was seen a few times. CDR3 in DNA: TGTGCCAGCAGCATACTAGCGGGAGAGGGCGAGCAGTACTTC. Translated: CASSILAGEGEQYF. V usage is TRBV7-2 and J usage is TRBJ2-7; TRBD2 aligns across 11 bases. The CDR3 extends over 14 amino acids. Germline V gene data show CDR1 as SGHTA and CDR2 as FQGNSA. The trim removed 5 bases at V and 6 bases at J, leaving 6 bases unmatched.

The chain joins TRBV12-3 or TRBV12-4 to TRBJ2-2; the match to TRBD2 covers 12 bases. The CDR3 extends over 15 amino acids. The V gene end was trimmed by 5 bases and the J gene end by 6 bases; junction bases not matched to a gene: 4. In DNA, the CDR3 is TGTGCCAGCAGTCCTAGCGGGAGGGCATCCGGGGAGCTGTTTTTT. This gives the protein CASSPSGRASGELFF.

The chain joins TRBV7-2 to TRBJ2-5; 8 nucleotides agree with TRBD2. After removal of 5 bases from V and 5 bases from J, the junction contained 10 bases not matched to a gene. There are 15 residues in the CDR3. Germline V gene data show CDR1 as SGHTA and CDR2 as FQGNSA. For the CDR3, the DNA is TGTGCCAGCAGCCCAAGGGGGTCGGGAGGGGAGACCCAGTACTTC. Its protein product is CASSPRGSGGETQYF.

This clonotype was observed many times. The rearrangement uses TRBV7-2 and TRBJ2-1; 9 positions match TRBD2. Germline assignment: CDR1 SGHTA and CDR2 FQGNSA. CDR3 length: 15 residues. V shed 6 bases, J shed 2 bases, and the junction held 5 bases outside the gene matches. CDR3 in amino acids: CASSTREGPYNEQFF. CDR3 bases: TGTGCCAGCAGTACGCGGGAGGGCCCCTACAATGAGCAGTTCTTC.

In this sample, this clonotype turned up a few times. The chain carries TRBV12-3 or TRBV12-4 and TRBJ1-5, with D possibly matching TRBD1 (5 bases). This CDR3 has 13 residues. Trimming took 3 bases from V and 5 from J, leaving 8 bases between them. CDR3 DNA: TGTGCCAGCAGTTTTATAGGGGATCAGCCCCAGCATTTT. Its protein product is CASSFIGDQPQHF.